Listed below are T cell receptor beta chains from one sample, sequenced in a study of control samples from healthy donors and cancer patients. Here immunoSEQ multiplex PCR was the method, and the copy in TCRdb shows in-frame clones only, minus some. The table has 90,000 to 130,000 clones, around four fifths seen once; the top ten hold about 5.9%. Sequences were obtained from blood. The receptors were gathered from a man aged 18 to 35 in good health. CDR3s include the opening cysteine and the closing phenylalanine or tryptophan. Fields, in order: clone size, J gene, D gene, V gene, CDR3 DNA, CDR3 protein. D genes are given only for firm matches. Size values are once, few and many counts, or a class for expanded clones, and some rows have none.

once TRBJ1-5 NA TRBV15 TGTGCCACCAGCAGAGCCACACAGGATATTCAGCATTTT CATSRATQDIQHF
NA TRBJ1-2 NA TRBV28 TGTGCCAGCAGTTCCCCCCCCGGGGGGGCGGTTGGCTACACCTTC CASSSPPGGAVGYTF
NA TRBJ1-2 NA TRBV29-1 TGCAGCGTTGAGTCTGACTATGGCTACACCTTC CSVESDYGYTF
NA TRBJ1-5 NA TRBV6-2/TRBV6-3 TGTGCCAGCAGTCCCTTCGGTTGGCCCCAGCATTTT CASSPFGWPQHF
NA TRBJ2-1 NA TRBV10-3 TGTGCCATCAGTGAAAGCCTACTCAACAATGAGCAGTTCTTC CAISESLLNNEQFF
NA TRBJ1-1 NA TRBV29-1 TGCAGCGTTGAGGGGTCCACTGAAGCTTTCTTT CSVEGSTEAFF
NA TRBJ2-1 NA TRBV29-1 TGCAGCGTTGAGGTCAGGGAACGCCTCGGTGAGCAGTTCTTC CSVEVRERLGEQFF
NA TRBJ2-2 NA TRBV5-1 TGCGCCAGCAGCTTGTATGAAGGCCGGGCCGGGGAGCTGTTTTTT CASSLYEGRAGELFF
NA TRBJ1-2 NA TRBV4-1 TGCGCCAGCAGCCAAGGGATTCAGAGTAACTATGGCTACACCTTC CASSQGIQSNYGYTF
NA TRBJ1-5 TRBD1 TRBV10-3 TGTGCCATCAGTGAGTCGGGACAGAGCAATCAGCCCCAGCATTTT CAISESGQSNQPQHF
once TRBJ1-1 NA TRBV7-9 TGTGCCAGCAGCTCCAGCGGGGGGAACACTGAAGCTTTCTTT CASSSSGGNTEAFF
NA TRBJ2-2 NA TRBV6-4 TGTGCCAGCAGTGTGTCAGCAAACACCGGGGAGCTGTTTTTT CASSVSANTGELFF
once TRBJ1-5 NA TRBV2 TGTGCCAGCACAGGAGGAGACAGTGGCAATCAGCCCCAGCATTTT CASTGGDSGNQPQHF
NA TRBJ1-1 NA TRBV19 TGTGCCAGTAGTATAGATACGGGAGGGACTGAAGCTTTCTTT CASSIDTGGTEAFF
NA TRBJ2-7 NA TRBV7-2 TGTGCCAGCAGCTTAGCTACATCCTACGAGCAGTACTTC CASSLATSYEQYF
NA TRBJ1-1 TRBD1 TRBV11-3 TGTGCCAGCAGTCGGACAGGGGCCGCTGAAGCTTTCTTT CASSRTGAAEAFF
medium-sized TRBJ2-3 NA TRBV9 TGTGCCAGCAGCCTAGGACTCACCACAGATACGCAGTATTTT CASSLGLTTDTQYF
NA TRBJ2-2 NA TRBV7-9 TGTGCCAGCAGTAGGGTCCAAGCGAACACCGGGGAGCTGTTTTTT CASSRVQANTGELFF
NA TRBJ2-1 NA TRBV14 TGTGCCAGCGGATCCATTAATGAGCAGTTCTTC CASGSINEQFF
few TRBJ1-6 NA TRBV5-1 TGCGCCAGCAGCTGGGGGGATGGTTCACCCCTCCACTTT CASSWGDGSPLHF
NA TRBJ1-1 NA TRBV4-1 TGCGCCAGCAGCCAAGAGCGAACAGGCAACACTGAAGCTTTCTTT CASSQERTGNTEAFF
NA TRBJ2-7 NA TRBV5-1 TGCGCCAGCAGCTTGGCCGGGACGGGTAGGGGATACGAGCAGTACTTC CASSLAGTGRGYEQYF
NA TRBJ1-3 NA TRBV5-1 TGCGCCAGCAGCTGGGACAAGGATCGGACCTCTGGAAACACCATATATTTT CASSWDKDRTSGNTIYF
few TRBJ1-2 TRBD1 TRBV7-9 TGTGCCAGCAGCTTTTCAATGCAAGGGGGCTTTGGCTACACCTTC CASSFSMQGGFGYTF
NA TRBJ1-1 NA TRBV4-1 TGCGCCAGCAGCCACGGGCTGGGGGCGGGAACTGAAGCTTTCTTT CASSHGLGAGTEAFF
NA TRBJ2-1 NA TRBV28 TGTGCCAGCAGTTTACTTAGCGGATCCTACAATGAGCAGTTCTTC CASSLLSGSYNEQFF